This entry lists 23 T cell receptor beta chains sequenced from one sample in a study of blood T cell repertoires in COVID-19. This table comes from immunoSEQ multiplex PCR, and its TCRdb copy is limited to in-frame clones, with some not included. The sample has 100,000 to 150,000 clones, roughly 90% seen once. The sample comprised peripheral blood. All receptors come from a man aged 45-65 years with acute or convalescent COVID-19.

The chain recombines TRBV7-8 with TRBJ1-2; the match to TRBD1 covers 7 bases. The CDR3 contains 15 residues. V lost 6 bases and J lost 4; bases outside the gene matches: 11. Germline CDR1 SGHVS, CDR2 FQNEAQ. DNA of the CDR3: TGTGCCAGCAGTTCCACAAATACAGGGGTCTATGGCTACACCTTC. Translated, it gives CASSSTNTGVYGYTF.

This sequence joins TRBV3-1 (or the pseudogene TRBV3-2) and TRBJ1-5; D is perhaps TRBD1 (6 bases). This CDR3 region has 16 residues. V was clipped by 0 bases and J by 7 bases, with 16 bases between them. From germline, CDR1 is LGHDT and CDR2 YNNKEL (reference sequence). CDR3 DNA sequence: TGTGCCAGCAGCCAAGAGTCCGGAAGGGGGTTGCAGCCCCAGCATTTT. It is translated as CASSQESGRGLQPQHF.

This chain connects TRBV9 to TRBJ1-2, with 7 bases aligning to TRBD1. The CDR3 has 16 residues. CDR1 and CDR2 from the germline V gene are SGDLS and YYNGEE. J gave up 3 bases and V 3 bases, and 11 bases lay outside the gene matches. The CDR3: CASSAPDRAIYYGYTF. For the CDR3, the DNA is TGTGCCAGCAGCGCTCCAGACAGGGCCATTTACTATGGCTACACCTTC.

The chain has TRBV24-1 and TRBJ1-2; 9 bases line up with TRBD1. The CDR3 has 14 residues. V trimming: 4 bases; J trimming: 7 bases; junction bases outside the gene matches: 6. Germline V gene data show CDR1 as KGHDR and CDR2 as SFDVKD. DNA of the CDR3: TGTGCCACCAGTGACCTGACAGGGGGAGGTGGCTACACCTTC. It encodes CATSDLTGGGGYTF.

This chain connects TRBV5-1 to TRBJ2-1, with 9 bases identical to TRBD2. V shed 3 bases, J shed 5 bases, and the junction held 9 bases outside the gene matches. The CDR3 is 16 residues long. Germline CDR1 and CDR2: SGHRS and YFSETQ. The CDR3 DNA is TGCGCCAGCAGCTCAAATCTAGCGGGATATGACAATGAGCAGTTCTTC. Its translation is CASSSNLAGYDNEQFF.

The V and J genes are TRBV6-5 and TRBJ1-5; TRBD1 agrees at 9 bases. The germline gives CDR1 MNHEY, CDR2 SVGAGI. This CDR3 region has 14 residues. The ends lost 6 bases at V and 6 bases at J; junction bases unmatched: 6. The CDR3 coding sequence is TGTGCCAGCAGCCTTGGGACAGGGTCTCAGCCCCAGCATTTT. Amino acid sequence: CASSLGTGSQPQHF.

This chain uses TRBV7-9 with TRBJ1-2; 11 bases agree with TRBD1. Trimming cost V 3 bases and J 7 bases; bases outside gene matches: 4. The CDR3 length is 14 residues. Per germline, CDR1 SEHNR and CDR2 FQNEAQ (reference sequence). CDR3: CASSFPDRGLGYTF. The CDR3 DNA follows: TGTGCCAGCAGCTTCCCGGACAGGGGGCTTGGCTACACCTTC.

This clone has only a few counts. The chain employs TRBV28 and TRBJ2-7; D is uncertain. Trimming left V 5 bases short and J 3 bases short, with 17 bases between. Looked up from germline, CDR1 is MDHEN and CDR2 is SYDVKM. This CDR3 has 15 residues. CDR3 bases: TGTGCCAGCAGTAGCGCTGGTAGCAGCAACTACGAGCAGTACTTC. It yields the protein CASSSAGSSNYEQYF.

The rearrangement joins TRBV15 to TRBJ2-5, with D uncertain. The CDR3 has 15 residues. Germline CDR1 reads LNHNV; CDR2 reads YYDKDF (reference sequence). Trimming left V 1 base short and J 2 bases short, with 11 bases between. The CDR3 sequence is CATSRGPRRQETQYF. CDR3 in DNA: TGTGCCACCAGCAGAGGGCCACGAAGACAAGAGACCCAGTACTTC.

A few counts support this clone. A junction end diverges from the germline sequence, so it may reflect a read error. J is TRBJ2-3 and V is TRBV7-2; TRBD2 agrees at 11 bases. Germline loops: CDR1 SGHTA, CDR2 FQGNSA. The CDR3 runs to 13 residues. The CDR3 loop is CASSSYLAGGARF. The CDR3 DNA sequence: TGTGCCAGCAGCTCATATCTAGCGGGAGGTGCCCGTTTT.

This chain connects TRBV6-5 to TRBJ1-4; 8 positions match TRBD1. Per germline, CDR1 MNHEY and CDR2 SVGAGI. The CDR3 is 13 residues long. V dropped 8 bases and J dropped 7; count of bases not matched to a gene: 6. This CDR3 is CASLDRGGEKLFF. In nucleotides, the CDR3 is TGTGCCAGCCTAGACAGGGGCGGTGAAAAACTGTTTTTT.

This sequence joins TRBV6-5 and TRBJ2-7, with 12 bases aligning to TRBD2. V shed 8 bases and J 8 bases; nucleotides not matched to a gene: 4. The CDR3 is 12 residues long. In germline, CDR1 is MNHEY, CDR2 SVGAGI. The CDR3 loop reads CASHGTSGQQYF. Here the CDR3 DNA reads TGTGCCAGCCACGGGACTAGCGGGCAGCAGTACTTC.

The rearrangement links TRBV29-1 to TRBJ2-7; 11 bases are shared with TRBD1. The CDR3 contains 15 residues. Germline-derived CDR1 and CDR2 are SQVTM and ANQGSEA. The V and J ends lost 7 bases and 6 bases, in that order; junction bases with no gene match: 14. The CDR3 region has the DNA TGCAGCGCCCGGGGCGGGACAGGGGGGTCTCTCGAGCAGTACTTC. Its translation is CSARGGTGGSLEQYF.

The chain recombines TRBV19 with TRBJ2-7; TRBD2 might be the D (5 bases). Trimming took off 7 bases at V and 4 bases at J, with 26 bases between the two ends. Germline lookup yields CDR1 LNHDA and CDR2 SQIVND (reference sequence). The CDR3 has 17 residues. CDR3 coding DNA: TGTGCCAGTACCTCCCAAGTAGGAGGCAGAGGAGCTTACGAGCAGTACTTC. Its translation is CASTSQVGGRGAYEQYF.

The chain couples TRBV7-2 to TRBJ1-5, with a tentative D call TRBD1 (5 bases). The germline V gene encodes CDR1 SGHTA and CDR2 FQGNSA. The V gene lost 2 bases and the J gene lost 1 base, with 12 bases spanning the gap. This CDR3 is 16 amino acids long. This CDR3 is CASSLRERGSNQPQHF. CDR3 nucleotide sequence: TGTGCCAGCAGCTTACGGGAGCGGGGGAGCAATCAGCCCCAGCATTTT. Together with reference TRBV7-2 and TRBJ1-5, the CDR3 gives the full variable domain: GAGVSQSPSNKVTEKGKDVELRCDPISGHTALYWYRQSLGQGLEFLIYFQGNSAPDKSGLPSDRFSAERTGGSVSTLTIQRTQQEDSAVYLCASSLRERGSNQPQHFGDGTRLSIL.

V is TRBV9 and J is TRBJ1-4; unclear D gene. Germline V gene sequence: CDR1 SGDLS, CDR2 YYNGEE. The CDR3 is made up of 13 amino acids. Trimming removed 0 bases from V and 8 bases from J, with 8 bases in between. The CDR3 protein is CASSVVEGEKLFF. The CDR3 nucleotides read TGTGCCAGCAGCGTAGTGGAGGGAGAAAAACTGTTTTTT.

This chain connects TRBV6-5 to TRBJ1-3; D is unresolved. V shed 6 bases and J shed 8 bases, with 8 bases lying between them. The CDR3 runs to 11 residues. Germline V lookup: CDR1 MNHEY, CDR2 SVGAGI. CDR3 protein: CASRAGDTIYF. CDR3 in DNA: TGTGCCAGCAGGGCGGGAGACACCATATATTTT.

The CDR3 DNA reads as TGTGCCAGCAGTGAACTAACAGGGGCGAATGAAAAACTGTTTTTT. As protein: CASSELTGANEKLFF. V gene TRBV6-1 combines with J gene TRBJ1-4; 7 bases line up with TRBD1. Germline V gives CDR1 MNHNS, CDR2 SASEGT. CDR3 size: 15 residues. V was pared by 2 bases and J by 5 bases, with 5 bases of the junction left unmatched.

This chain uses TRBV18 with TRBJ1-4; D may be TRBD1 (5 bases). Germline V gene lookup returns CDR1 KGHSH and CDR2 LQKENI. V was clipped by 2 bases and J by 6 bases, with 13 bases between them. This CDR3 comprises 15 residues. For the CDR3, the DNA is TGTGCCAGCTCACCAAATAAGGGGAGGGATGAAAAACTGTTTTTT. As protein: CASSPNKGRDEKLFF.

V usage is TRBV11-2 and J usage is TRBJ2-7; D unresolved. CDR1 SGHAT and CDR2 FQNNGV come from the germline V gene. The CDR3 has 12 amino acids. Trimming left V 5 bases short and J 7 bases short, with 12 bases between. The CDR3 nucleotides are TGTGCCAGCAGCCCCCAACTTTGGGAGCAGTACTTC. It translates to CASSPQLWEQYF.

The chain joins TRBV6-5 to TRBJ1-1; TRBD1 might be the D (6 bases). The CDR3 covers 14 residues. Germline V gene lookup returns CDR1 MNHEY and CDR2 SVGAGI. Trimming removed 0 bases at V and 6 bases at J, with 11 bases between. CDR3 sequence reads: CASSYSAQGSEAFF. CDR3 coding DNA: TGTGCCAGCAGTTACTCCGCCCAGGGGTCTGAAGCTTTCTTT.

The V call is TRBV6-5, the J call TRBJ2-2; 10 nucleotides align to TRBD1. The CDR3 is made up of 15 amino acids. The germline CDR1 and CDR2 sequences are MNHEY and SVGAGI. The V segment lost 1 base and the J segment 6 bases; nucleotides outside the gene matches: 2. The CDR3 sequence: CASSYFGQGAGELFF. The CDR3 DNA reads TGTGCCAGCAGTTACTTCGGACAGGGGGCCGGGGAGCTGTTTTTT.

The V gene is TRBV6-2 or TRBV6-3, the J gene TRBJ1-6, with D possibly being TRBD1 (6 bases). V lost 2 bases, J lost 7 bases, and 12 bases lay in between. CDR3 length: 15 residues. Germline values: CDR1 MNHEY, CDR2 SVGEGT. CDR3 loop: CASSYVGQQNSPLHF. The CDR3 DNA sequence: TGTGCCAGCAGTTACGTCGGACAGCAAAATTCACCCCTCCACTTT.